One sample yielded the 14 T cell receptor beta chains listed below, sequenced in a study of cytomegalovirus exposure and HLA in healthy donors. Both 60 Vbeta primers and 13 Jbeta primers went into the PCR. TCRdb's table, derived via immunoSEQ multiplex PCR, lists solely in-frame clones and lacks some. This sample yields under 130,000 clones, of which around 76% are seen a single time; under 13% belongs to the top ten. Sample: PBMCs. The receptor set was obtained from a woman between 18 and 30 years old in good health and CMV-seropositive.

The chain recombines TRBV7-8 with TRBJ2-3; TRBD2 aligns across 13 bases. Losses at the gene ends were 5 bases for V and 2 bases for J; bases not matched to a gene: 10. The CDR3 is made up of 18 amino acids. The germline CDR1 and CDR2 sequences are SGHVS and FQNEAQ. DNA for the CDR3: TGTGCCAGCAGCCGGACTAGCGGGGGCCTTGTGATCACAGATACGCAGTATTTT. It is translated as CASSRTSGGLVITDTQYF.

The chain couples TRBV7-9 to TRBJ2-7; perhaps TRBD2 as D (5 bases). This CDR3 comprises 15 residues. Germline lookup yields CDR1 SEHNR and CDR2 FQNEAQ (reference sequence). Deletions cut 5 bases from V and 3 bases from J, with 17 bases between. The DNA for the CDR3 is TGTGCCAGCAGCCAAGGGAGTTCCATGAACTACGAGCAGTACTTC. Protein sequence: CASSQGSSMNYEQYF.

DNA for the CDR3: TGTGCCGGACCAGCTGGGTCCCAACTAGGGGAAAAACTGTTTTTT. Translating it yields CAGPAGSQLGEKLFF. The chain links TRBV5-8 to TRBJ1-4, with unresolved D. With 10 bases removed from V and 8 bases from J, the gap between germline ends came to 24 bases. The CDR3 contains 15 residues. Germline assignment: CDR1 SGHTS and CDR2 YDEGEE.

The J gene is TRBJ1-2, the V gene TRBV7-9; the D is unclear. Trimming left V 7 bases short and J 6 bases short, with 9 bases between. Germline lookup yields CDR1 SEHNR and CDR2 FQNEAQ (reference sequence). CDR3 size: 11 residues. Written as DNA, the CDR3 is TGTGCCAGCACCGAGGGAGATGGCTACACCTTC. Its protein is CASTEGDGYTF.

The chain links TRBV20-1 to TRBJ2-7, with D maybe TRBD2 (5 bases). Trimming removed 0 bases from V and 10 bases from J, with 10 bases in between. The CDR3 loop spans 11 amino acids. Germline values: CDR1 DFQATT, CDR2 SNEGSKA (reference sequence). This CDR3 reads CSAREGVLQYF. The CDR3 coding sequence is TGCAGTGCTAGAGAGGGAGTATTACAGTACTTC.

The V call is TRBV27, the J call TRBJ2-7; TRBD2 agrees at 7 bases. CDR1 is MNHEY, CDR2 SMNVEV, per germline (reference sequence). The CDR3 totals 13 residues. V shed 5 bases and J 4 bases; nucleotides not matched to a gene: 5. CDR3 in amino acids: CASSPAGWYEQYF. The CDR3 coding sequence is TGTGCCAGCAGTCCAGCGGGGTGGTACGAGCAGTACTTC.

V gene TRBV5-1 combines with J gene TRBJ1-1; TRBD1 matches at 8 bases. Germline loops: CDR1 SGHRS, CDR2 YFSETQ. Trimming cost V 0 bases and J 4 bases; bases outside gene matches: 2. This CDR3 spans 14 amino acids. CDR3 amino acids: CASSLGQGITEAFF. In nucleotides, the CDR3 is TGCGCCAGCAGCTTGGGACAGGGGATCACTGAAGCTTTCTTT. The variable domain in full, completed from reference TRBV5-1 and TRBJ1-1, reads KAGVTQTPRYLIKTRGQQVTLSCSPISGHRSVSWYQQTPGQGLQFLFEYFSETQRNKGNFPGRFSGRQFSNSRSEMNVSTLELGDSALYLCASSLGQGITEAFFGQGTRLTVV.

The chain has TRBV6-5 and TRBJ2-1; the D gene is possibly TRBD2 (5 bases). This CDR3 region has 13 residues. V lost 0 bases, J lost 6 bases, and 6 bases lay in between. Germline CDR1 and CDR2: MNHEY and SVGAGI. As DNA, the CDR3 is TGTGCCAGCAGTTACTCGCGGGTCAATGAGCAGTTCTTC. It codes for CASSYSRVNEQFF.

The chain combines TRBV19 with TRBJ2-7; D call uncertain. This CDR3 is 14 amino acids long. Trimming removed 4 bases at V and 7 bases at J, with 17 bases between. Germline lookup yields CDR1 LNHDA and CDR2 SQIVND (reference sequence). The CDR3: CASSKQASLREQYF. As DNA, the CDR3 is TGTGCCAGTAGTAAGCAGGCCTCCCTACGAGAGCAGTACTTC.

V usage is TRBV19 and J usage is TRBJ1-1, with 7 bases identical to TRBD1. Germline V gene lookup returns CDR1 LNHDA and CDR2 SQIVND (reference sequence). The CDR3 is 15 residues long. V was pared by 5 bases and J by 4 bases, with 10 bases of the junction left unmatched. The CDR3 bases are TGTGCCAGTAGTCCCGTAGACAGGGCGGGCACTGAAGCTTTCTTT. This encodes CASSPVDRAGTEAFF.

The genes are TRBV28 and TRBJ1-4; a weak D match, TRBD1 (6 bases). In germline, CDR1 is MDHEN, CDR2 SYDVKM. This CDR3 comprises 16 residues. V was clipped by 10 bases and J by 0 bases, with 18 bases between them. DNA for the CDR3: TGTGCCACCATAAGTACAGGGCTTTCAACTAATGAAAAACTGTTTTTT. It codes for CATISTGLSTNEKLFF.

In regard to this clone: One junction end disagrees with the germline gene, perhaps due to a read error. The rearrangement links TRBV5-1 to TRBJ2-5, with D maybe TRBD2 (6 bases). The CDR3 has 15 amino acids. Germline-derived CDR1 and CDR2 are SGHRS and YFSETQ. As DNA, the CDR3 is TGCGCCAGCAGCGTGGGCGGGGCGTACCAAGAAACCCAGTACTTC. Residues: CASSVGGAYQETQYF.

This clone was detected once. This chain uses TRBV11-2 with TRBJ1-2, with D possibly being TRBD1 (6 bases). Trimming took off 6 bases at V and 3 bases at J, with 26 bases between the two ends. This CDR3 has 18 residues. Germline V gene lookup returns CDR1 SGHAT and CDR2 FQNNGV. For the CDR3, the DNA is TGTGCCAGCAGAAGCCGGTCCTCCCCGAGACAGGAATACTATGGCTACACCTTC. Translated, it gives CASRSRSSPRQEYYGYTF.

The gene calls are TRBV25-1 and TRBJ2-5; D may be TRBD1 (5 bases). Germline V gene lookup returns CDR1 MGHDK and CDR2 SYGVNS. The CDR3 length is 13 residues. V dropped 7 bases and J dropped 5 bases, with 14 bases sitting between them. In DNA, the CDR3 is TGTGCCAGCACCCAGGGTCTTGGGGAGACCCAGTACTTC. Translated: CASTQGLGETQYF.